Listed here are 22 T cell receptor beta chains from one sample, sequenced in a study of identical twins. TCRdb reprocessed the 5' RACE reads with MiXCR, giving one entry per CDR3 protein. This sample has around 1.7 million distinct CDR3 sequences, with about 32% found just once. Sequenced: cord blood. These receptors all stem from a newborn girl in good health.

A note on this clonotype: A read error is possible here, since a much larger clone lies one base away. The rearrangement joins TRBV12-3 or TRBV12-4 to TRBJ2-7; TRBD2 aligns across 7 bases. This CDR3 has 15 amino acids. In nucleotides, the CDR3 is TGTGCCATCAGTACGGTACTAGCGCGAGTCTACGAGCAGTACTTC. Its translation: CAISTVLARVYEQYF.

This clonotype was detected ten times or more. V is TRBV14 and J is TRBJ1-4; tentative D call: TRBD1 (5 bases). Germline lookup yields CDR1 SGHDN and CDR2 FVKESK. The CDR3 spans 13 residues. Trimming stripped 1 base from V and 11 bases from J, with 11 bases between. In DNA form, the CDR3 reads TGTGCCAGCAGCCAAGTCGGGGCCAGTAAACTGTTTTTT. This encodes CASSQVGASKLFF.

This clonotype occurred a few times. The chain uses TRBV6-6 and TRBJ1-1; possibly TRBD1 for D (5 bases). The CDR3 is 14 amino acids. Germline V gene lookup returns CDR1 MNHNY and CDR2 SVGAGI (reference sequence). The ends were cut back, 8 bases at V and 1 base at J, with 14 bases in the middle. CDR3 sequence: CASSYRGQNTEAFF. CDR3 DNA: TGTGCCAGCTCATACAGAGGACAGAACACTGAAGCTTTCTTT.

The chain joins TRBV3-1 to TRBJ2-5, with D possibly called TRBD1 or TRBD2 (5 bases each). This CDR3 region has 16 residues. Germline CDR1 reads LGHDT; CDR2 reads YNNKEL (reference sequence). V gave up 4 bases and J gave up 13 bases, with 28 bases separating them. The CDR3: CASSPPKKKKVGERYF. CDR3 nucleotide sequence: TGTGCCAGCAGCCCGCCAAAAAAGAAGAAAGTAGGGGAGCGGTACTTC.

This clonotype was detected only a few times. The CDR3 DNA is TGTGCCAGCAGACTGGGCCCTAACTATGGCTACACCTTC. It translates to CASRLGPNYGYTF. V gene TRBV5-6 combines with J gene TRBJ1-2; D remains ambiguous. Germline lookup yields CDR1 SGHDT and CDR2 YYEEEE. V was pared by 5 bases and J by 0 bases, with 8 bases between. The CDR3 has 13 residues. Filled out from reference TRBV5-6 and TRBJ1-2, the complete variable domain reads DAGVTQSPTHLIKTRGQQVTLRCSPKSGHDTVSWYQQALGQGPQFIFQYYEEEERQRGNFPDRFSGHQFPNYSSELNVNALLLGDSALYLCASRLGPNYGYTFGSGTRLTVV.

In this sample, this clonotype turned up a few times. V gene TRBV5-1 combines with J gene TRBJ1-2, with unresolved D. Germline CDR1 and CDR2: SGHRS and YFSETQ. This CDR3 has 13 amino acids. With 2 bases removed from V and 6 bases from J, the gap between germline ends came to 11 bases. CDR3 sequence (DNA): TGCGCCAGCAGCTTTAAGGTGGGCCATGGCTACACCTTC. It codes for CASSFKVGHGYTF.

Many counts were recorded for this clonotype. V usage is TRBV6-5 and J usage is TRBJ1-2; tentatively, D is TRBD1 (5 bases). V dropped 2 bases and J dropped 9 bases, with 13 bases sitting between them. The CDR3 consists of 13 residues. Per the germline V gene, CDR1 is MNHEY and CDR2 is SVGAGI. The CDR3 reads CASSYALGGRYTF. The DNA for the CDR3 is TGTGCCAGCAGTTACGCGTTGGGGGGACGCTACACCTTC.

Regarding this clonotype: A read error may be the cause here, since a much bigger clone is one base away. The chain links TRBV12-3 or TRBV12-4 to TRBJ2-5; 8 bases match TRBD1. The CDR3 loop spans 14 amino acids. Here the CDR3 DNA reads TGTGCCAGCAGTTTCGGACAGGGAAAAGAGGCCCAGTACTTC. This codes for CASSFGQGKEAQYF.

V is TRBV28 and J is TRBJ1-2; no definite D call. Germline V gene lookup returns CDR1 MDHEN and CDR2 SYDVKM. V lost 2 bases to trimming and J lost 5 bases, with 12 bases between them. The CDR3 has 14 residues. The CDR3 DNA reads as TGTGCCAGCAGTTTAATTTCCGCTCCGTATGGCTACACCTTC. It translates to CASSLISAPYGYTF.

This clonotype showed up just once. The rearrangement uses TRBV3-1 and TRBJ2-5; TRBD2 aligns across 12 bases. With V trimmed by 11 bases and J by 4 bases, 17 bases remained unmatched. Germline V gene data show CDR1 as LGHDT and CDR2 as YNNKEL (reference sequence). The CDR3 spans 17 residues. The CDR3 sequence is CARNHPRLAGASETQYF. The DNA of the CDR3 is TGTGCCCGCAACCATCCCAGACTAGCGGGAGCTTCAGAGACCCAGTACTTC.

CDR3 bases: TGCAGCGTAGGGGACAGGGTGAACACCGGGGAGCTGTTTTTT. Translated: CSVGDRVNTGELFF. The chain is built from TRBV29-1 and TRBJ2-2; 9 bases are a match to TRBD1. The V segment lost 6 bases and the J segment 1 base; nucleotides outside the gene matches: 3. This CDR3 spans 14 amino acids. The germline V gene encodes CDR1 SQVTM and CDR2 ANQGSEA.

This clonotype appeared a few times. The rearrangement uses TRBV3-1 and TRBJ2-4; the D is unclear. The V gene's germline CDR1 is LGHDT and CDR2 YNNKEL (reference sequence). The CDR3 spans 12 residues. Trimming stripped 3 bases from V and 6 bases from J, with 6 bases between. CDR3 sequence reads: CASSQLGNIQYF. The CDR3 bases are TGTGCCAGCAGCCAGTTGGGAAACATTCAGTACTTC. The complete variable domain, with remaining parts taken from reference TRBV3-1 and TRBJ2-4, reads DTAVSQTPKYLVTQMGNDKSIKCEQNLGHDTMYWYKQDSKKFLKIMFSYNNKELIINETVPNRFSPKSPDKAHLNLHINSLELGDSAVYFCASSQLGNIQYFGAGTRLSVL.

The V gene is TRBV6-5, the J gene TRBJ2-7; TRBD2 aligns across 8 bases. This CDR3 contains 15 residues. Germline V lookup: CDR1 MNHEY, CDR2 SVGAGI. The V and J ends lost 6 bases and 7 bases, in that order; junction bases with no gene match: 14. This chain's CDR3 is CASSISGTSVHEQYF. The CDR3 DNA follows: TGTGCCAGCAGCATATCCGGGACTAGTGTCCATGAGCAGTACTTC.

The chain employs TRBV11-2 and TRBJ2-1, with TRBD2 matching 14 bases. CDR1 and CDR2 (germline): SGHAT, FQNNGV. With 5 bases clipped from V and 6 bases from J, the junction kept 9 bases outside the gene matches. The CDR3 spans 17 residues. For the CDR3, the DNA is TGTGCCAGCAGCGGGTTATGGACTAGCGGGGGGATCAATGAGCAGTTCTTC. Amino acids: CASSGLWTSGGINEQFF.

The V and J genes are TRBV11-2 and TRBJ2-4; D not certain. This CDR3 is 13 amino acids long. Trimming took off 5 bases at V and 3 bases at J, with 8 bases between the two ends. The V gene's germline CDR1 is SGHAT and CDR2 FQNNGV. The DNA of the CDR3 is TGTGCCAGCAGCGGGGTGGGCAAAAACATTCAGTACTTC. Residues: CASSGVGKNIQYF. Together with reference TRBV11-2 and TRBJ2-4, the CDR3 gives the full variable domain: EAGVAQSPRYKIIEKRQSVAFWCNPISGHATLYWYQQILGQGPKLLIQFQNNGVVDDSQLPKDRFSAERLKGVDSTLKIQPAKLEDSAVYLCASSGVGKNIQYFGAGTRLSVL.

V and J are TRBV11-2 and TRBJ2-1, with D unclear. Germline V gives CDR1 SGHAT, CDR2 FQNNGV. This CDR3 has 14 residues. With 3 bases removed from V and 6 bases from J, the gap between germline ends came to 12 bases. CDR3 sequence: CASSLGISANEQFF. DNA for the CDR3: TGTGCCAGCAGCTTGGGTATTTCGGCCAATGAGCAGTTCTTC. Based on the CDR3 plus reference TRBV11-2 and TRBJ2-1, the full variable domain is EAGVAQSPRYKIIEKRQSVAFWCNPISGHATLYWYQQILGQGPKLLIQFQNNGVVDDSQLPKDRFSAERLKGVDSTLKIQPAKLEDSAVYLCASSLGISANEQFFGPGTRLTVL.

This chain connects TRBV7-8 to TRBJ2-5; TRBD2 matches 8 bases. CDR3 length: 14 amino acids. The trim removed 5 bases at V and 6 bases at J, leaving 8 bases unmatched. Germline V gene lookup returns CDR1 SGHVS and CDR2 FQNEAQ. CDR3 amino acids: CASSTIAGLKTQYF. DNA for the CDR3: TGTGCCAGCAGCACAATAGCGGGGTTAAAGACCCAGTACTTC.

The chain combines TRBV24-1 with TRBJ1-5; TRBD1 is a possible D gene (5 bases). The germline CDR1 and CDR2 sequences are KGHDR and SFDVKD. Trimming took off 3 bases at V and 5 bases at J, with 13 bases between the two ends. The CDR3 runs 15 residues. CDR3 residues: CATSDQGDGYQPQHF. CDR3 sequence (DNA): TGTGCCACCAGTGATCAAGGGGACGGGTATCAGCCCCAGCATTTT.

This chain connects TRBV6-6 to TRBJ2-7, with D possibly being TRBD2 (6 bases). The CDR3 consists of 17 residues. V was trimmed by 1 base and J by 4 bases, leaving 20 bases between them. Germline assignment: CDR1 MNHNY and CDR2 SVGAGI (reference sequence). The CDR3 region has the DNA TGTGCCAGCAGTTACTTCGGAGGGAGTAGCCTAGGTTACGAGCAGTACTTC. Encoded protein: CASSYFGGSSLGYEQYF.

In DNA, the CDR3 is TGTGCCAGCAGCGTAGGGCTCGCGGGGTTATACAATGAGCAGTACTTC. Amino acids: CASSVGLAGLYNEQYF. The V call is TRBV9, the J call TRBJ2-1; D might be TRBD2 (6 bases). Matching the DNA end better, TRBJ2-7 makes the J call doubtful. In germline, CDR1 is SGDLS, CDR2 YYNGEE. The CDR3 is made up of 16 amino acids.

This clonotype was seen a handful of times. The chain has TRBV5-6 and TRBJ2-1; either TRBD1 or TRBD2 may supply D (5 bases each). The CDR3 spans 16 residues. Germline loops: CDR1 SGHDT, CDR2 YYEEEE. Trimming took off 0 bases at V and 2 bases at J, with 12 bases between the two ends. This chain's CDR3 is CASSLGAGAPYNEQFF. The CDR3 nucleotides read TGTGCCAGCAGCTTGGGGGCCGGGGCCCCCTACAATGAGCAGTTCTTC.

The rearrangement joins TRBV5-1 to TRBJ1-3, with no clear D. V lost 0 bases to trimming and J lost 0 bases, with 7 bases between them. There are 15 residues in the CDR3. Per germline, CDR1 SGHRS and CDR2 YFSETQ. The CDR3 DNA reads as TGCGCCAGCAGCTTGGCTTACGGCTCTGGAAACACCATATATTTT. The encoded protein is CASSLAYGSGNTIYF.